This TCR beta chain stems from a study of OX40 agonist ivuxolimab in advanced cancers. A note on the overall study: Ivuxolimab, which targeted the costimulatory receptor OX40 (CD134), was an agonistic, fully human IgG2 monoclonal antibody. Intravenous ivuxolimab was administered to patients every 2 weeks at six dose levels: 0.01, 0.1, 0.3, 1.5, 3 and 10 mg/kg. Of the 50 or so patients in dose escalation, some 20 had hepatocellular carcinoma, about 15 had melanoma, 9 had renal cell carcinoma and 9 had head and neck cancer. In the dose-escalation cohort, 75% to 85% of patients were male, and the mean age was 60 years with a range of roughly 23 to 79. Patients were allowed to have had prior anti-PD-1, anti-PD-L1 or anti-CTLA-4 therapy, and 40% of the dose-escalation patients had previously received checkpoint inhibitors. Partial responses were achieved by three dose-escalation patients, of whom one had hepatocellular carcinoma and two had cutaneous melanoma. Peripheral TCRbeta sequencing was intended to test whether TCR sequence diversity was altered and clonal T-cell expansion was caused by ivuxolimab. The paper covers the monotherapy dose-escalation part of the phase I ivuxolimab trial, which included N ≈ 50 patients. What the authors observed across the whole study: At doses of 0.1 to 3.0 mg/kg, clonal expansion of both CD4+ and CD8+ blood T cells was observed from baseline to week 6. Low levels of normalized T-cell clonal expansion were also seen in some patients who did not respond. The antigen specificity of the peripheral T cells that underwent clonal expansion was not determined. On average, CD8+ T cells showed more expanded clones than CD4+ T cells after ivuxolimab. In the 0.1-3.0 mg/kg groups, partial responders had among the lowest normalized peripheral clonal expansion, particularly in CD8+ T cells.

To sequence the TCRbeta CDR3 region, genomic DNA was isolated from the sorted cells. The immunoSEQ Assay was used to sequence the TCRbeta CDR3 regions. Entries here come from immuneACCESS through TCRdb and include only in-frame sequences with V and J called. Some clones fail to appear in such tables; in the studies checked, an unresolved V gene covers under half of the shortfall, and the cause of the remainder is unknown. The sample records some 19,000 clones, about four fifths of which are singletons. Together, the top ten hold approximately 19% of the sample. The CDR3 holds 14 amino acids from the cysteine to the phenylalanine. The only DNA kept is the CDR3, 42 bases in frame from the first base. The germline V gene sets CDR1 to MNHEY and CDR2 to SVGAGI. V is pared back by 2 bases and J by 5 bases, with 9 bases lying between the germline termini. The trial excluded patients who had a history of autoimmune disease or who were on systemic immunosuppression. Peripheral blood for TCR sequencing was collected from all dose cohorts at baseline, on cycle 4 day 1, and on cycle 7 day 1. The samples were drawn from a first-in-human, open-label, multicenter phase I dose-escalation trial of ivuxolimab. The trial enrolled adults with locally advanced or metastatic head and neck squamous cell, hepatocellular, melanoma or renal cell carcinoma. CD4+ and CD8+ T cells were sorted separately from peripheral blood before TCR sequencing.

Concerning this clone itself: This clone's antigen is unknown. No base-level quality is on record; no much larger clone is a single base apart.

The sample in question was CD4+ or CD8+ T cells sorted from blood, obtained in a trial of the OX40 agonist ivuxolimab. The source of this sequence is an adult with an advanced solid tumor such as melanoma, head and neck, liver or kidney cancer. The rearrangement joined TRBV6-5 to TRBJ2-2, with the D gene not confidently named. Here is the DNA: TGTGCCAGCAGTTACGGTACCCAGACCGGGGAGCTGTTTTTT. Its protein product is CASSYGTQTGELFF.